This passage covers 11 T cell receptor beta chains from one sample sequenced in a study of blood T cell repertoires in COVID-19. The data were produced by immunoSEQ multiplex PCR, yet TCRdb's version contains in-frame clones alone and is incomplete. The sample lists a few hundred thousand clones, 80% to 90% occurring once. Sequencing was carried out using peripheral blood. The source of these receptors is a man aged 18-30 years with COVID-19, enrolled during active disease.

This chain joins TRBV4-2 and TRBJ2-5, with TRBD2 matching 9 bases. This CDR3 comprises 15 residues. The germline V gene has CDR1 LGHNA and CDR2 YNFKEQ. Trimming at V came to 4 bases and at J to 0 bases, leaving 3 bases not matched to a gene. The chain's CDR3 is CASSPGGGDQETQYF. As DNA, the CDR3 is TGTGCCAGCAGCCCCGGCGGGGGGGACCAAGAGACCCAGTACTTC.

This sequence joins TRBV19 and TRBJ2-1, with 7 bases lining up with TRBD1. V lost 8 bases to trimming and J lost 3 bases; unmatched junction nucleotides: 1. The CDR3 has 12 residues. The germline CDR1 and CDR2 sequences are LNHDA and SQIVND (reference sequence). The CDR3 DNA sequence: TGTGCCAGTGGACAGGTCTACAATGAGCAGTTCTTC. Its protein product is CASGQVYNEQFF.

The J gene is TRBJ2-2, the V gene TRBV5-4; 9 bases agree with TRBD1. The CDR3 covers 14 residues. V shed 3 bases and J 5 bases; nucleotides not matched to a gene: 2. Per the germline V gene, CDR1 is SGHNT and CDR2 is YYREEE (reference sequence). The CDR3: CASSSGTGTGELFF. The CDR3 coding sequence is TGTGCCAGCAGCTCCGGGACAGGGACCGGGGAGCTGTTTTTT.

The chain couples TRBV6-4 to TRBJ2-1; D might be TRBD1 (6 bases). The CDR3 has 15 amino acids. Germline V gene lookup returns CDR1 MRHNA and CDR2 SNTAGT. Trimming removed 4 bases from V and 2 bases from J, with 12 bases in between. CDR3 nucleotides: TGTGCCAGCAGTGCAGGGGCCGGAGCCTACAATGAGCAGTTCTTC. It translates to CASSAGAGAYNEQFF.

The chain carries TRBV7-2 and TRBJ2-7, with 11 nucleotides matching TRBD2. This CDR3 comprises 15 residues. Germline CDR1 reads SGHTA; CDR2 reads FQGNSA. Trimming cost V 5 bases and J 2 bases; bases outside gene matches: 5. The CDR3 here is CASSPTSGVTYEQYF. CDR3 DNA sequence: TGTGCCAGCAGCCCGACTAGCGGGGTTACCTACGAGCAGTACTTC. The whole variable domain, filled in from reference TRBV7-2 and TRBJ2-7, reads GAGVSQSPSNKVTEKGKDVELRCDPISGHTALYWYRQSLGQGLEFLIYFQGNSAPDKSGLPSDRFSAERTGGSVSTLTIQRTQQEDSAVYLCASSPTSGVTYEQYFGPGTRLTVT.

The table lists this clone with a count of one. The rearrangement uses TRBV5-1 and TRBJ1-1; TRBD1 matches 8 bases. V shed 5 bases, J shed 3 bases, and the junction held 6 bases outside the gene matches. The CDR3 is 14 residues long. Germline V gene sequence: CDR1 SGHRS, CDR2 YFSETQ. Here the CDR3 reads CASSAQGGDTEAFF. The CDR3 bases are TGCGCCAGCAGTGCACAGGGGGGAGACACTGAAGCTTTCTTT. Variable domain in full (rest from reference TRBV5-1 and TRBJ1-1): KAGVTQTPRYLIKTRGQQVTLSCSPISGHRSVSWYQQTPGQGLQFLFEYFSETQRNKGNFPGRFSGRQFSNSRSEMNVSTLELGDSALYLCASSAQGGDTEAFFGQGTRLTVV.

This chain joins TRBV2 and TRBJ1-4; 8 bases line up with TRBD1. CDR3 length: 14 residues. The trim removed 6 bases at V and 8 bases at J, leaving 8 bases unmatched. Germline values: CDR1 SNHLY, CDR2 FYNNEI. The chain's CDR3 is CASRADRGNEKLFF. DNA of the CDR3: TGTGCCAGCAGGGCCGACAGGGGAAACGAAAAACTGTTTTTT. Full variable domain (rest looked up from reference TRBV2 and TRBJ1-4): EPEVTQTPSHQVTQMGQEVILRCVPISNHLYFYWYRQILGQKVEFLVSFYNNEISEKSEIFDDQFSVERPDGSNFTLKIRSTKLEDSAMYFCASRADRGNEKLFFGSGTQLSVL.

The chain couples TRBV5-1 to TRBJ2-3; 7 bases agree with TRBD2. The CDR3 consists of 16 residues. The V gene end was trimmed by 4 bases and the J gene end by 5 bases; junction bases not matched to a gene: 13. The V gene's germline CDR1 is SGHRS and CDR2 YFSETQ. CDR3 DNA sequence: TGCGCCAGCAGCGGCCGTTTGGCGGGAGCTCTAGATACGCAGTATTTT. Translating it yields CASSGRLAGALDTQYF.

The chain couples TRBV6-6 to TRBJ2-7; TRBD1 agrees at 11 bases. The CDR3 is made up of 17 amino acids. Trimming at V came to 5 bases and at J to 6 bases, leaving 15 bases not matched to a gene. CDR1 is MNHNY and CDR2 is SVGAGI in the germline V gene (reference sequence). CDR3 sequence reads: CASSPVGQGANMGEQYF. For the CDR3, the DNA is TGTGCCAGCAGTCCGGTCGGACAGGGGGCGAATATGGGCGAGCAGTACTTC.

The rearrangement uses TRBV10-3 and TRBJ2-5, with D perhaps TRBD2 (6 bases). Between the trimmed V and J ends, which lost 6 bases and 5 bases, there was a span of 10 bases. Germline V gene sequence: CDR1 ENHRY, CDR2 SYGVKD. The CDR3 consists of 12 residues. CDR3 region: CAISGRQETQYF. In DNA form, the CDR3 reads TGTGCCATCAGCGGGAGACAGGAGACCCAGTACTTC.

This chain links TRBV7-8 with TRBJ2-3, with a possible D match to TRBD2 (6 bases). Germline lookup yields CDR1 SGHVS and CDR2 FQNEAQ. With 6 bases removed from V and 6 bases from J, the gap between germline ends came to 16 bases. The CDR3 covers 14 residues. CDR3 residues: CASRTSRRVDTQYF. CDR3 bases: TGTGCCAGCAGGACTAGTCGCCGGGTGGATACGCAGTATTTT.